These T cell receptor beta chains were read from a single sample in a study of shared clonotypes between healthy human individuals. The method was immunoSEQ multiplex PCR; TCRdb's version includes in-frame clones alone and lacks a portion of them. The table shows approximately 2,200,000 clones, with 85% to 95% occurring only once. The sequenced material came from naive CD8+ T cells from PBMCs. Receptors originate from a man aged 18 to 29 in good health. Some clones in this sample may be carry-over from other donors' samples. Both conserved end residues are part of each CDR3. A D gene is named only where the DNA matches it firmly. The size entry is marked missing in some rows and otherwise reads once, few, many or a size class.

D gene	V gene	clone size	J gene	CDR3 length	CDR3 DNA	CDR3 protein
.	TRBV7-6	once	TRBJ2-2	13	TGTGCCAGCAGCCCAGGGGTTGGCGGGGAGCTGTTTTTT	CASSPGVGGELFF
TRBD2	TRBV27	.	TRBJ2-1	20	TGTGCCAGCAGTCTCCCCCGACAGGGAGTAACTAGCGGGAGGGCCGATGAGCAGTTCTTC	CASSLPRQGVTSGRADEQFF
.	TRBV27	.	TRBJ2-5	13	TGTGCCAGCAGTTTAGTTTATCAAGAGACCCAGTACTTC	CASSLVYQETQYF
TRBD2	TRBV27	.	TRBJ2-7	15	TGTGCCAGCAGTTTGAGGGCTAGCGGATTCTACGAGCAGTACTTC	CASSLRASGFYEQYF
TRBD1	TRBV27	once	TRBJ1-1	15	TGTGCCAGCAGCGGACAGGGGACTTCGGGCACTGAAGCTTTCTTT	CASSGQGTSGTEAFF
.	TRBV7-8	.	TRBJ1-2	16	TGTGCCAGCAGCTTAGGGGCCGGCCTTGGTCGCTATGGCTACACCTTC	CASSLGAGLGRYGYTF
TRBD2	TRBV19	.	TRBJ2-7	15	TGTGCCAGTAGTATAGACACTAGCGGGAGAGACGAGCAGTACTTC	CASSIDTSGRDEQYF
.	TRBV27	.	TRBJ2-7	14	TGTGCCAGCAGTTTCCGGGACACAAACTACGAGCAGTACTTC	CASSFRDTNYEQYF
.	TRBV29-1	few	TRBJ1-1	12	TGCAGCGTTGATGGGGGAGAGACTGAAGCTTTCTTT	CSVDGGETEAFF
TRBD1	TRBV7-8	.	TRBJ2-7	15	TGTGCCAGCAGCTTAGCTACCCAGGGGGTCTACGAGCAGTACTTC	CASSLATQGVYEQYF
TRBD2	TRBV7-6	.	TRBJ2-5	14	TGTGCCAGCAGCCGGGAGGGAAACCAAGAGACCCAGTACTTC	CASSREGNQETQYF
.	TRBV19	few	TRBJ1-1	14	TGTGCCAGTCTTTTACGGGGAGGCGAAACTGAAGCTTTCTTT	CASLLRGGETEAFF
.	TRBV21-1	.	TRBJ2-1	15	TGTGCCAGCACCACCGGGGCCAACTCCTACAATGAGCAGTTCTTC	CASTTGANSYNEQFF
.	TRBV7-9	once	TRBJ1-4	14	TGTGCCAGCAGCTTATCCGGACTCGGTGAAAAACTGTTTTTT	CASSLSGLGEKLFF
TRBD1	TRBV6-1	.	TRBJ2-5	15	TGTGCCAGCAGTGAGGGACAGGCGACCTCTGAGACCCAGTACTTC	CASSEGQATSETQYF
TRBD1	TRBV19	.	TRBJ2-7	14	TGTGCCAGTAGTTGGGGGACAGGAGCCTACGAGCAGTACTTC	CASSWGTGAYEQYF
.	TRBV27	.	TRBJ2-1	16	TGTGCCAGCAGTTTACCTAAGCGGGGACACTTCAATGAGCAGTTCTTC	CASSLPKRGHFNEQFF
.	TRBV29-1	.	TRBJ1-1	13	TGCAGCGTTGAAGGCCGGGGAGACACTGAAGCTTTCTTT	CSVEGRGDTEAFF
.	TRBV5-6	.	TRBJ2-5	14	TGTGCCAGCAGCCCGGTCTCAGTCCAAGAGACCCAGTACTTC	CASSPVSVQETQYF
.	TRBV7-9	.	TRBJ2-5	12	TGTGCCAGCCGGACAGCAAAAGAGACCCAGTACTTC	CASRTAKETQYF
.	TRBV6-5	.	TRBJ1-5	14	TGTGCCAGCAGGCCAGGGAGTAGCAATCAGCCCCAGCATTTT	CASRPGSSNQPQHF
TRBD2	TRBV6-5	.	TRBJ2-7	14	TGTGCCAGCAGTTACAGGCTAGCGGGAGTCGAGCAGTACTTC	CASSYRLAGVEQYF
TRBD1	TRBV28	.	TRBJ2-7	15	TGTGCCAGCAGTACAACGGGACAGGGGGCGAACGAGCAGTACTTC	CASSTTGQGANEQYF
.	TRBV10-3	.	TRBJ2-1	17	TGTGCCATCAGACCGCCTAGGGCCGGGGATCCCTACAATGAGCAGTTCTTC	CAIRPPRAGDPYNEQFF
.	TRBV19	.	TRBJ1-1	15	TGTGCCAGTACTAATTCAGGGATAGAGGGCACTGAAGCTTTCTTT	CASTNSGIEGTEAFF
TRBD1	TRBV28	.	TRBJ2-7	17	TGTGCCAGCAGTACCTGGGACAGGGAAACCGGGGGCTACGAGCAGTACTTC	CASSTWDRETGGYEQYF
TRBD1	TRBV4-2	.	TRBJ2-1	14	TGTGCCAGCAGCCTCCAGGGGGTGTACAATGAGCAGTTCTTC	CASSLQGVYNEQFF
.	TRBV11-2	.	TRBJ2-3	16	TGTGCCAGCAGCTTAATCGGCGCACCTAGCACAGATACGCAGTATTTT	CASSLIGAPSTDTQYF
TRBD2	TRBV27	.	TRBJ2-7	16	TGTGCCAGCAGCCCGTCTAGCGGGAATAATCCCTACGAGCAGTACTTC	CASSPSSGNNPYEQYF
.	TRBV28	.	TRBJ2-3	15	TGTGCCAGCAGTCCCCTTAAGGGCAGCACAGATACGCAGTATTTT	CASSPLKGSTDTQYF
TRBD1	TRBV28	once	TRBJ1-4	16	TGTGCCAGCAGTTTAGATACAGGGGGTGCTAATGAAAAACTGTTTTTT	CASSLDTGGANEKLFF
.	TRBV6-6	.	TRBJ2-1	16	TGTGCCAGCAGTTACTCTCCTAGCAGAGCCTACAATGAGCAGTTCTTC	CASSYSPSRAYNEQFF
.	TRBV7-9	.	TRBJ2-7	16	TGTGCCAGCAGCTTAGGATCCAGTCCAAAAACCTACGAGCAGTACTTC	CASSLGSSPKTYEQYF
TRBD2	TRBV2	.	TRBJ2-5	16	TGTGCCAGCAGCCAAACCTCTAGCGGGAGAAGGGAGACCCAGTACTTC	CASSQTSSGRRETQYF
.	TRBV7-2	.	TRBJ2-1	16	TGTGCCAGCAGCTTTCTTTTCGGGACAACCTACAATGAGCAGTTCTTC	CASSFLFGTTYNEQFF
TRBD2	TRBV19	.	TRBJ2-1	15	TGTGCCAGTAGTATCCTAGCGGGAGGGACTGATGAGCAGTTCTTC	CASSILAGGTDEQFF
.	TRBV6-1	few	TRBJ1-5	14	TGTGCCAGCAGTGAAGGATTGGGGCGCCAGCCCCAGCATTTT	CASSEGLGRQPQHF
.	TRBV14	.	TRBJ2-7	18	TGTGCCAGCAGCCAAGATCTAGGGTGGCTTCCGGCGGCTTCCGAGCAGTACTTC	CASSQDLGWLPAASEQYF
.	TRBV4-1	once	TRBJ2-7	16	TGCGCCAGCAGCCAAGATTCTAGTGGGAGCTCCTACGAGCAGTACTTC	CASSQDSSGSSYEQYF
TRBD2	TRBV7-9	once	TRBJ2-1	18	TGTGCCAGCAGCTTGCCCCCTTTGGTAGCGGGATTTAACAATGAGCAGTTCTTC	CASSLPPLVAGFNNEQFF
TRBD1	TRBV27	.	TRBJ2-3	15	TGTGCCAGCAGTTTACGGGGACAGCTCACAGATACGCAGTATTTT	CASSLRGQLTDTQYF
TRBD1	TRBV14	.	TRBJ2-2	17	TGTGCCAGCAGCGAGTCCCCGGACAGGGGCCTCACCGGGGAGCTGTTTTTT	CASSESPDRGLTGELFF
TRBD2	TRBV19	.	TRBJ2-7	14	TGTGCCAGTAGTATGACTAGCGGCGGCCCCGAGCAGTACTTC	CASSMTSGGPEQYF
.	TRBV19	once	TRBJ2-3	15	TGTGCCAGTAGTCCGAGGGGGACTAGCACAGATACGCAGTATTTT	CASSPRGTSTDTQYF
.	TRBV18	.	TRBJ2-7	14	TGTGCCAGCTCACCAACTTCCCGCTCCTACGAGCAGTACTTC	CASSPTSRSYEQYF
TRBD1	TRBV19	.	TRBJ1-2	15	TGTGCCAGCCACCCCTCGACAGGGGGATTAGGGGGCTACACCTTC	CASHPSTGGLGGYTF
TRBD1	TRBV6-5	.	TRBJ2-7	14	TGTGCCAGCAGTTATACCGGGACAGGTTACGAGCAGTACTTC	CASSYTGTGYEQYF
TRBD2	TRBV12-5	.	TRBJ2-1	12	TGTGCTAGTGGCCCAGACGGGGGGGAGCAGTTCTTC	CASGPDGGEQFF
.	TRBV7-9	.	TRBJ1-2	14	TGTGCCAGCAGCTTAGCTATCGACGAGCATGGCTACACCTTC	CASSLAIDEHGYTF
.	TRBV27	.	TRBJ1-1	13	TGTGCCAGCAGCATAAGTGGGGCCACTGAAGCTTTCTTT	CASSISGATEAFF
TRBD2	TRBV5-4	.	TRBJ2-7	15	TGTGCCAGCAGCCTACGACTAGCGCCCGCCTACGAGCAGTACTTC	CASSLRLAPAYEQYF